The 9 T cell receptor beta chains below were found in one sample sequenced in a study of T-cell memory formation after mild COVID-19. TCRdb called the 5' RACE reads again in MiXCR, with one record for every CDR3 protein. The sample lists hundreds of thousands of distinct CDR3 sequences, roughly 20% seen once, with around 9.2% in the top ten. What was sequenced was PBMCs or a T cell subset sorted from them (not recorded which). The source is an adult woman who had mild COVID-19 (a few samples of this study predate the infection). Cell type and time point are not known.

The table lists this clonotype with a few counts. V is TRBV5-6 and J is TRBJ1-1; D is unresolved. Trimming left V 0 bases short and J 6 bases short, with 12 bases between. The CDR3 consists of 14 residues. Per the germline V gene, CDR1 is SGHDT and CDR2 is YYEEEE. The DNA of the CDR3 is TGTGCCAGCAGCTTGGTCGTGGCTGCTCCTGAAGCTTTCTTT. Encoded protein: CASSLVVAAPEAFF.

The rearrangement uses TRBV10-3 and TRBJ2-3; tentatively, D is TRBD2 (6 bases). This CDR3 is built from 16 residues. CDR1 and CDR2 (germline): ENHRY, SYGVKD. Trimming removed 5 bases from V and 0 bases from J, with 15 bases in between. CDR3 sequence: CAISSGTSTSTDTQYF. For the CDR3, the DNA is TGTGCCATCAGTTCGGGGACTTCGACTAGCACAGATACGCAGTATTTT.

This clonotype came up once. For the CDR3, the DNA is TGTGCCCAGCTGCCCCCGAGCGGGAACTACAATGAGCAGTTCTTC. As protein: CAQLPPSGNYNEQFF. The J gene is TRBJ2-1, the V gene TRBV2; 7 nucleotides match TRBD2. The V gene's germline CDR1 is SNHLY and CDR2 FYNNEI. The J segment lost 3 bases and the V segment lost 11 bases, leaving 13 bases of the junction unmatched. CDR3 length: 15 residues.

The J gene is TRBJ2-1, the V gene TRBV7-3, with a possible D match to TRBD2 (7 bases). Germline values: CDR1 SGHTA, CDR2 FQGTGA. V lost 1 base and J 4 bases, leaving 11 bases between the germline ends. There are 15 residues in the CDR3. The CDR3 sequence is CASSLKGGVYNEQFF. The CDR3 DNA follows: TGTGCCAGCAGCTTAAAAGGGGGGGTATACAATGAGCAGTTCTTC. Looking up the rest from reference TRBV7-3 and TRBJ2-1 gives the full variable domain: GAGVSQTPSNKVTEKGKYVELRCDPISGHTALYWYRQSLGQGPEFLIYFQGTGAADDSGLPNDRFFAVRPEGSVSTLKIQRTERGDSAVYLCASSLKGGVYNEQFFGPGTRLTVL.

This clonotype was seen a handful of times. The chain uses TRBV6-2 or TRBV6-3 and TRBJ2-7, with D possibly TRBD2 on 5 matching bases. In germline, CDR1 is MNHEY, CDR2 SVGEGT. The CDR3 contains 14 residues. With 4 bases removed from V and 2 bases from J, the gap between germline ends came to 12 bases. The chain's CDR3 is CASSWGERPYEQYF. As DNA, the CDR3 is TGTGCCAGCAGTTGGGGAGAGAGACCCTACGAGCAGTACTTC.

The V gene is TRBV4-1, the J gene TRBJ2-7; TRBD2 agrees at 10 bases. In germline, CDR1 is MGHRA, CDR2 YSYEKL. The CDR3 contains 15 residues. Trimming at V came to 1 base and at J to 7 bases, leaving 7 bases not matched to a gene. The CDR3 region has the DNA TGCGCCAGCAGCCAAGTGCGACTAGCGGGTGAGGAGCAGTACTTC. It encodes CASSQVRLAGEEQYF.

This chain uses TRBV19 with TRBJ1-2; tentatively, D is TRBD1 (5 bases). The length of the CDR3 is 15 residues. Per the germline V gene, CDR1 is LNHDA and CDR2 is SQIVND (reference sequence). Trimming removed 4 bases at V and 2 bases at J, with 14 bases between. The CDR3 here is CASSTRRGLNYGYTF. DNA for the CDR3: TGTGCCAGTAGTACCCGCCGGGGCCTGAACTATGGCTACACCTTC.

The chain uses TRBV7-9 and TRBJ1-2; TRBD1 is a possible D gene (5 bases). The V and J ends lost 5 bases and 3 bases respectively, with 16 bases between them. CDR3 size: 15 residues. Germline-derived CDR1 and CDR2 are SEHNR and FQNEAQ (reference sequence). DNA of the CDR3: TGTGCCAGCAGCATCCCCGGGGGTCCCGACTATGGCTACACCTTC. Its protein product is CASSIPGGPDYGYTF.

This clonotype was recorded a few times. This chain uses TRBV7-6 with TRBJ2-1, with 9 bases identical to TRBD2. CDR1 and CDR2 from the germline V gene are SGHVS and FNYEAQ. V gave up 0 bases and J gave up 8 bases; unmatched junction bases: 8. The CDR3 contains 16 residues. The CDR3 DNA reads as TGTGCCAGCAGCTTAGCGCTAGCGGGGAATTTGGATGAGCAGTTCTTC. Translated, it gives CASSLALAGNLDEQFF.